The 15 T cell receptor beta chains below come from one sample, sequenced in a study of blood T cells in healthy people across ages. The use of a sample-barcoded 5' primer and a J-beta primer mix characterized a second PCR of about 7 to 12 cycles. TCRdb re-derived calls from the 5' RACE reads in MiXCR, one entry per CDR3 protein. The sample carries around 1,100,000 distinct CDR3 sequences, about two fifths recorded once. What was sequenced was blood. These receptor sequences come from a man aged 18-30 years in good health.

Many counts were recorded for this clonotype. The chain couples TRBV20-1 to TRBJ2-1; TRBD2 aligns across 12 bases. The germline gives CDR1 DFQATT, CDR2 SNEGSKA (reference sequence). This CDR3 is built from 14 residues. V shed 5 bases and J 6 bases; nucleotides not matched to a gene: 5. The DNA for the CDR3 is TGCAGTGCTCTGACTAGCGGGGGAACCAATGAGCAGTTCTTC. It translates to CSALTSGGTNEQFF.

This clonotype has a handful of counts. The rearrangement uses TRBV20-1 and TRBJ1-5; no clear D. The ends were cut back, 6 bases at V and 5 bases at J, with 17 bases in the middle. CDR1 and CDR2 (germline): DFQATT, SNEGSKA (reference sequence). The CDR3 consists of 14 residues. The CDR3 loop is CSAVHPPVDQPQHF. The CDR3 bases are TGCAGTGCCGTCCATCCACCGGTTGATCAGCCCCAGCATTTT.

This clonotype has just one count. V and J are TRBV25-1 and TRBJ1-3, with no clear D. V was cut by 5 bases and J by 4 bases, with 15 bases left in between. Germline CDR1 MGHDK, CDR2 SYGVNS. The CDR3 is made up of 15 amino acids. CDR3 sequence (DNA): TGTGCCAGCAGTCCCGGGCCGACGACCGGAAACACCATATATTTT. As protein: CASSPGPTTGNTIYF. Full variable domain (remainder filled in from reference TRBV25-1 and TRBJ1-3): EADIYQTPRYLVIGTGKKITLECSQTMGHDKMYWYQQDPGMELHLIHYSYGVNSTEKGDLSSESTVSRIRTEHFPLTLESARPSHTSQYLCASSPGPTTGNTIYFGEGSWLTVV.

The chain carries TRBV30 and TRBJ1-5; TRBD1 matches at 7 bases. The CDR3 contains 14 residues. The germline gives CDR1 GTSNPN, CDR2 SVGIG (reference sequence). Trimming at V came to 4 bases and at J to 5 bases, leaving 8 bases not matched to a gene. The CDR3 DNA reads TGTGCCTGGAATAGGGGGCTGGGGGATCAGCCCCAGCATTTT. Its protein is CAWNRGLGDQPQHF. The full variable domain, completed using reference TRBV30 and TRBJ1-5, is SQTIHQWPATLVQPVGSPLSLECTVEGTSNPNLYWYRQAAGRGLQLLFYSVGIGQISSEVPQNLSASRPQDRQFILSSKKLLLSDSGFYLCAWNRGLGDQPQHFGDGTRLSIL.

CDR3 in amino acids: CASKEGWGDNEQFF. CDR3 DNA sequence: TGTGCCAGCAAGGAGGGATGGGGGGACAATGAGCAGTTCTTC. The chain employs TRBV2 and TRBJ2-1; tentative D call: TRBD2 (6 bases). CDR1 and CDR2 from the germline V gene are SNHLY and FYNNEI. This CDR3 has 14 residues. Deletions cut 7 bases from V and 5 bases from J, with 15 bases between. The full variable domain, in which reference TRBV2 and TRBJ2-1 provide the parts outside the CDR3, is EPEVTQTPSHQVTQMGQEVILRCVPISNHLYFYWYRQILGQKVEFLVSFYNNEISEKSEIFDDQFSVERPDGSNFTLKIRSTKLEDSAMYFCASKEGWGDNEQFFGPGTRLTVL.

The chain combines TRBV29-1 with TRBJ2-3, with 7 bases aligning to TRBD2. This CDR3 region has 16 residues. Germline CDR1 SQVTM, CDR2 ANQGSEA. With 4 bases clipped from V and 6 bases from J, the junction kept 16 bases outside the gene matches. CDR3 nucleotides: TGCAGCGTTGTGGGTTTCGACGGGGGGAATTATGATACGCAGTATTTT. Its translation: CSVVGFDGGNYDTQYF.

This clonotype was seen a few times. J is TRBJ1-5 and V is TRBV6-5; D remains ambiguous. V lost 5 bases and J 3 bases, leaving 14 bases between the germline ends. There are 15 residues in the CDR3. Germline CDR1 and CDR2: MNHEY and SVGAGI. In DNA, the CDR3 is TGTGCCAGCAGTCCCGTCCCAATTCCCAATCAGCCCCAGCATTTT. Its translation is CASSPVPIPNQPQHF.

The chain couples TRBV4-1 to TRBJ2-7; 8 nucleotides match TRBD2. This CDR3 spans 15 amino acids. Germline values: CDR1 MGHRA, CDR2 YSYEKL. Losses at the gene ends were 4 bases for V and 1 base for J; bases not matched to a gene: 6. The CDR3 protein is CASSPTSGLSYEQYF. In DNA form, the CDR3 reads TGCGCCAGCAGCCCCACTAGCGGTCTATCCTACGAGCAGTACTTC.

Details on this clonotype: An end of the junction differs from the germline gene, which may be a read error. The chain has TRBV29-1 and TRBJ1-2; 8 bases match TRBD1. There are 14 residues in the CDR3. Germline V gene data show CDR1 as SQVTM and CDR2 as ANQGSEA. The CDR3 DNA is TGCGGCGTTGACAGGGGCGGTGAGGGCTATGGCTACACCTTC. Its protein is CGVDRGGEGYGYTF.

Remarks on this clonotype: This may come from a read error, since a much larger clone is one base off. CDR3 coding DNA: TGTGCCATCAGTGAGTCGATGGCGGGGACTTACAATGAGCAGTACTTC. Amino acid sequence: CAISESMAGTYNEQYF. The chain employs TRBV10-3 and TRBJ2-1; perhaps TRBD2 as D (6 bases). The end of the DNA is better explained by TRBJ2-7, so the J call may be wrong. The CDR3 extends over 16 amino acids. Germline V gene lookup returns CDR1 ENHRY and CDR2 SYGVKD.

This clonotype has a handful of counts. The V and J genes are TRBV5-1 and TRBJ2-1; 12 nucleotides match TRBD2. Per germline, CDR1 SGHRS and CDR2 YFSETQ. The CDR3 extends over 17 amino acids. Germline trimming cut 0 bases from V and 7 bases from J; bases unmatched to any gene: 8. CDR3 region: CASSLVASGGAENEQFF. The CDR3 nucleotides read TGCGCCAGCAGCTTGGTGGCTAGCGGGGGGGCAGAAAATGAGCAGTTCTTC.

The V and J genes are TRBV7-2 and TRBJ1-4; no reliable D call. Germline assignment: CDR1 SGHTA and CDR2 FQGNSA. Trimming shortened V by 2 bases and J by 0 bases, and 7 bases separated the two germline ends. The CDR3 consists of 15 residues. The CDR3 bases are TGTGCCAGCAGCTTAAACTGGGCAACTAATGAAAAACTGTTTTTT. Its protein is CASSLNWATNEKLFF.

The V gene is TRBV7-8, the J gene TRBJ2-3, with a tentative D call TRBD1 (6 bases). In germline, CDR1 is SGHVS, CDR2 FQNEAQ. This CDR3 region has 16 residues. Trimming pared 3 bases from V and 2 bases from J, leaving 15 bases between. This CDR3 reads CASSLIQGYPTDTQYF. Here the CDR3 DNA reads TGTGCCAGCAGCTTGATCCAGGGGTATCCCACAGATACGCAGTATTTT.

J is TRBJ1-4 and V is TRBV10-3, with 8 positions matching TRBD1. CDR3 length: 15 amino acids. Germline V lookup: CDR1 ENHRY, CDR2 SYGVKD. Trimming removed 1 base from V and 3 bases from J; junction bases left unmatched: 1. CDR3 nucleotides: TGTGCCATCAGTGAGTGGACAGGGTCTAATGAAAAACTGTTTTTT. Translating gives CAISEWTGSNEKLFF.

This clonotype was observed a few times. The chain joins TRBV2 to TRBJ2-3; no firm D call. The CDR3 consists of 13 residues. With 4 bases removed from V and 5 bases from J, the gap between germline ends came to 10 bases. Germline CDR1 SNHLY, CDR2 FYNNEI. The CDR3 sequence: CASSVPMGDTQYF. The CDR3, as DNA: TGTGCCAGCAGTGTACCCATGGGAGATACGCAGTATTTT.